A selection of T cell receptor beta chains follows, all from one sample in a study of neurological immune-mediated disorders. TCRdb reanalysed the 5' RACE reads using MiXCR and keeps one entry per CDR3 protein. The sample lists 50,000 or so distinct CDR3 sequences; around 3.6% were seen once. The sequenced material came from PBMCs. The source is a man between 25 and 39 years old with multiple sclerosis. CDR3s include the opening cysteine and the closing phenylalanine or tryptophan. A D gene is named only where the DNA matches it firmly. Clone size is given as how often the clone was seen (once, few, many) or a class if it is expanded.

V gene: TRBV20-1
J gene: TRBJ2-7
CDR3 length: 15
clone size: many
D gene: TRBD2
CDR3 DNA: TGCAGTTGGCTCGGGGAGGGGCGTCCCGGGCGCGAGCAGTACTTC
CDR3 protein: CSWLGEGRPGREQYF

V gene: TRBV20-1
J gene: TRBJ2-7
CDR3 length: 14
clone size: many
D gene: -
CDR3 DNA: TGCAGTGCTAGAGTGGGTGCAGGCTCCTACGAGCAGTACTTC
CDR3 protein: CSARVGAGSYEQYF

V gene: TRBV20-1
J gene: TRBJ2-1
CDR3 length: 12
clone size: many
D gene: TRBD2
CDR3 DNA: TGCAGTGCGACTAGCGGGGGGAATGAGCAGTTCTTC
CDR3 protein: CSATSGGNEQFF

V gene: TRBV20-1
J gene: TRBJ1-1
CDR3 length: 14
clone size: many
D gene: -
CDR3 DNA: TGCAGTGCTAGAGTTAGTACCGCGAACACTGAAGCTTTCTTT
CDR3 protein: CSARVSTANTEAFF

V gene: TRBV3-1
J gene: TRBJ1-2
CDR3 length: 13
clone size: many
D gene: -
CDR3 DNA: TGTGCCAGCAGCCAAGATGTTAGGAATGGCTACACCTTC
CDR3 protein: CASSQDVRNGYTF

V gene: TRBV3-1
J gene: TRBJ2-7
CDR3 length: 12
clone size: many
D gene: -
CDR3 DNA: TGTGCCAGCAGCCCCCCGCGGGGCGAGCAGTACTTC
CDR3 protein: CASSPPRGEQYF

V gene: TRBV20-1
J gene: TRBJ2-3
CDR3 length: 13
clone size: few
D gene: TRBD2
CDR3 DNA: TGCAGTGCAGGGACTAGCGTAGCAGATACGCAGTATTTT
CDR3 protein: CSAGTSVADTQYF

V gene: TRBV7-3
J gene: TRBJ2-1
CDR3 length: 13
clone size: few
D gene: TRBD1
CDR3 DNA: TGTGCCAGCAGCTTGGGACAGCGCAATGAGCAGTTCTTC
CDR3 protein: CASSLGQRNEQFF

V gene: TRBV20-1
J gene: TRBJ2-1
CDR3 length: 13
clone size: many
D gene: -
CDR3 DNA: TGCAGTGCCGACCCCCTTTCGGGCAGTGAGCAGTTCTTC
CDR3 protein: CSADPLSGSEQFF

V gene: TRBV7-9
J gene: TRBJ2-1
CDR3 length: 14
clone size: many
D gene: -
CDR3 DNA: TGTGCCAGCAGCTTTTTTACGAGGTACAATGAGCAGTTCTTC
CDR3 protein: CASSFFTRYNEQFF